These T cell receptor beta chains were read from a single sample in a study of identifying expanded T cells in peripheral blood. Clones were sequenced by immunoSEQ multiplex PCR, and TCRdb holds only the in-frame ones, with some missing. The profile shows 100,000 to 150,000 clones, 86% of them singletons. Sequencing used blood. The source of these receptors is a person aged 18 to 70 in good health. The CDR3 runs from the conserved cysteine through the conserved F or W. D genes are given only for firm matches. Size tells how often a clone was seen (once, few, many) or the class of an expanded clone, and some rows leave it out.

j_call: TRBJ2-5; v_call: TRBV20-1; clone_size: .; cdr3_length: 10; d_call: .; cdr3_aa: CSVGGETQYF; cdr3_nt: TGCAGTGTAGGGGGAGAGACCCAGTACTTC
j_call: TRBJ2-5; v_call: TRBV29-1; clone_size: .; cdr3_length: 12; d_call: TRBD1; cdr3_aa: CSVDRGRETQYF; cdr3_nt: TGCAGCGTTGACAGGGGGCGAGAGACCCAGTACTTC
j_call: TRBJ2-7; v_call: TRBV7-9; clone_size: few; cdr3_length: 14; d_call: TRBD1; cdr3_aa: CASSLSQGAHEQYF; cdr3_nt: TGTGCCAGCAGCTTGAGCCAGGGGGCCCACGAGCAGTACTTC
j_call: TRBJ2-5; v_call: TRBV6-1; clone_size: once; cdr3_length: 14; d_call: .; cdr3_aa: CARGGTVGQETQYF; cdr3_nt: TGTGCCAGAGGGGGAACAGTGGGCCAAGAGACCCAGTACTTC
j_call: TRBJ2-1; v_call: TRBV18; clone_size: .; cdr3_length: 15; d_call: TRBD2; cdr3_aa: CASSLTSESYNEQFF; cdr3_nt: TGTGCCAGCTCACTAACTAGCGAATCCTACAATGAGCAGTTCTTC
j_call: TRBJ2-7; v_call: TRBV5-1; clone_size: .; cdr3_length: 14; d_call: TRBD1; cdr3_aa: CASSPMGQGYEQYF; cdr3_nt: TGCGCCAGCAGCCCAATGGGACAGGGCTACGAGCAGTACTTC
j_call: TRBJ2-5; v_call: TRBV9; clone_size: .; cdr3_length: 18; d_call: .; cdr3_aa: CASSVGVLRTAYQETQYF; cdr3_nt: TGTGCCAGCAGCGTAGGGGTCCTCAGAACAGCATACCAAGAGACCCAGTACTTC
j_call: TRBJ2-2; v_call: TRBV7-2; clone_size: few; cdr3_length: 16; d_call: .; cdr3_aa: CASSQEGGGNTGELFF; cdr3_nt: TGTGCCAGCAGCCAAGAAGGGGGAGGAAACACCGGGGAGCTGTTTTTT
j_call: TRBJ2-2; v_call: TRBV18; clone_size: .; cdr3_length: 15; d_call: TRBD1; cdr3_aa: CASSPRTGNTGELFF; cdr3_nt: TGTGCCAGCTCACCCCGGACAGGGAACACCGGGGAGCTGTTTTTT
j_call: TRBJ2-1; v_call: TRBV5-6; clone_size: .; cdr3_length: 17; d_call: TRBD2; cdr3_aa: CASSQRPGLRSYNEQFF; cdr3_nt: TGTGCCAGCAGCCAACGACCGGGACTACGCTCCTACAATGAGCAGTTCTTC
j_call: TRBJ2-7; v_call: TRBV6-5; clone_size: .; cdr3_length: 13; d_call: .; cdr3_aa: CATTQGPSYEQYF; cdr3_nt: TGTGCCACTACACAGGGCCCATCCTACGAGCAGTACTTC